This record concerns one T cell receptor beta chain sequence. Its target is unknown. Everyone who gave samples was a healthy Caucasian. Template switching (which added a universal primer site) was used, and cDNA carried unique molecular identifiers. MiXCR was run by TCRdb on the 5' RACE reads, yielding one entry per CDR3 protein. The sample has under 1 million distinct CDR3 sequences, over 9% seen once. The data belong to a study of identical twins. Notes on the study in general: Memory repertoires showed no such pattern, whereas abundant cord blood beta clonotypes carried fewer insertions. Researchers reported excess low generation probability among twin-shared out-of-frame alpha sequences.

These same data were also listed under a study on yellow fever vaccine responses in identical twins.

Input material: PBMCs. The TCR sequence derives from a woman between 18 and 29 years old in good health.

DNA for the CDR3: TGTGCCAGCAGCGCAGGGGGGCCCCTGGATACGCAGTATTTT. Protein sequence: CASSAGGPLDTQYF. The chain carries TRBV7-2 and TRBJ2-3; tentatively, D is TRBD1 (7 bases). This CDR3 is 14 amino acids long. In germline, CDR1 is SGHTA, CDR2 FQGNSA. V was clipped by 5 bases and J by 6 bases, with 15 bases between them.